The present entry profiles one TCR beta chain with its context. The data were taken from a study of blood T cell repertoires in COVID-19. At the level of the study: Material from acute and convalescent COVID-19 was sourced from the United States, Italy and Spain.

The CDR3 sequence is 15 residues long. Trimming stripped 4 bases from V and 1 base from J, with 13 bases between. Germline values: CDR1 SGHRS, CDR2 YFSETQ. Authors' methods: Nucleated cell counts were estimated from reference gene primer amplification. Only in-frame clones appear in the TCRdb table, and some are missing; sequencing was by immunoSEQ multiplex PCR. Clonal size and the V and J genes are those of that table, whereas D and trimming came from the DNA. The sample lists 300,000 to 400,000 clones; about 87% were seen once. The TCR was taken from a man aged 25-40 years with COVID-19, enrolled during active disease. Sequences were obtained from peripheral blood. V and J are TRBV5-1 and TRBJ2-3, with D uncertain. CDR3 sequence: CASSPRGSRTDTQYF. CDR3 in DNA: TGCGCCAGCAGCCCCCGCGGTAGTCGCACAGATACGCAGTATTTT.